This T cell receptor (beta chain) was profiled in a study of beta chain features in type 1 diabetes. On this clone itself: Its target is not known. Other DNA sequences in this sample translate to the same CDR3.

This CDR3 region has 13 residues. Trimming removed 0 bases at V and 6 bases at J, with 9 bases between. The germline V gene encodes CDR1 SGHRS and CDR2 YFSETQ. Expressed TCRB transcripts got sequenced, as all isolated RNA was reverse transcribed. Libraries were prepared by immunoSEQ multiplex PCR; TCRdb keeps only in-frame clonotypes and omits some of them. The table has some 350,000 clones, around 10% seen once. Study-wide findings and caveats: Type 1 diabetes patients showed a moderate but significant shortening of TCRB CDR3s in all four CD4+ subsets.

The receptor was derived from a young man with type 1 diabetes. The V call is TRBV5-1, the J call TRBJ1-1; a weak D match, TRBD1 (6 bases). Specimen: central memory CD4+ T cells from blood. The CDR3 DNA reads TGCGCCAGCAGCTTGGCAGGGGCCTCTGAAGCTTTCTTT. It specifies CASSLAGASEAFF.